This T cell receptor beta chain was retrieved from a study of regulatory T cells in long-lasting Graves disease. The study's findings and limits: More public clonotypes were shared by persistent patients (around 2,600) than by new patients (fewer than 1,000).

The table lists this clonotype with many counts. Its antigen remains unidentified. CDR1 is SGHVS and CDR2 is FQNEAQ in the germline V gene. Trimming took 5 bases from V and 1 from J, leaving 11 bases between them. CDR3 length equals 15 residues. The time point is: newly diagnosed GD, antithyroid drugs for less than 3 months. Generation of the TCR library employed RNA extracted from PBMCs. Criteria from the American Thyroid Association guidelines were applied to diagnose Graves' disease. The authors built TCR beta libraries using iRepertoire HTBI primers and Arm-PCR of CDR3 regions. TCRdb redid the calling of the multiplex PCR reads with MiXCR, one entry per CDR3 protein. This sample has about 220,000 distinct CDR3 sequences, with roughly 18% found just once. The same sample was also studied in work on T cells in Graves' hyperthyroidism and ophthalmopathy. From that paper: TCR CDR3 underwent first-round RT-PCR with the HTBI primer set.

The specimen comprised peripheral blood mononuclear cells (PBMCs), sampled at new diagnosis, from a patient treated with antithyroid drugs. The chain carries TRBV7-8 and TRBJ2-2; TRBD2 is a possible D gene (6 bases). This sequence originates from a woman in her 30s with Graves disease. In nucleotides, the CDR3 is TGTGCCAGCAGCCTCGGGACTCTGAACACCGGGGAGCTGTTTTTT. Translated: CASSLGTLNTGELFF.